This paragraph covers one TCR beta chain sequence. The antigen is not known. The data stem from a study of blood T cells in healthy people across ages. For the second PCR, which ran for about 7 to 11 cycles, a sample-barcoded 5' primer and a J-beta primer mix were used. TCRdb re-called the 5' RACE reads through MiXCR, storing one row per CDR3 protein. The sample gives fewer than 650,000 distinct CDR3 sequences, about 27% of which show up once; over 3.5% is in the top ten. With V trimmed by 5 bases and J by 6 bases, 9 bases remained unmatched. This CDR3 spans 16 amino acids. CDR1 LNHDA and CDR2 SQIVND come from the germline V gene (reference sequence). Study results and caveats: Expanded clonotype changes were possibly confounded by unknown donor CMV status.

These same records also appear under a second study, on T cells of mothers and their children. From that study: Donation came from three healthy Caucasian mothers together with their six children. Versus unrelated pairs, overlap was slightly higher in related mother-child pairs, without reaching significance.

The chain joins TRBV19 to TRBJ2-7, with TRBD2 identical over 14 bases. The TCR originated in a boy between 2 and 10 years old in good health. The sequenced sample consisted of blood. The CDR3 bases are TGTGCCAGTAGTTCCCACGGGACTAGCGGGAGTGGCGAGCAGTACTTC. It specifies CASSSHGTSGSGEQYF.